Listed here is a single T cell receptor (beta chain). These data are taken from a study of blood T cell repertoires in COVID-19. Study background: Acute-phase and convalescent COVID-19 samples originated in the United States, Italy and Spain. The cDNA or gDNA used as material had been derived from T cells, B-cell-depleted T cells, or PBMCs.

Original analysis: Reference gene primer amplification in the assay estimated nucleated cell counts. Profiling relied on immunoSEQ multiplex PCR, and the TCRdb table lists in-frame clones only, not all of them. V and J calls and clone size are copied from that table; D and trimming were computed from the DNA. The profile shows 100,000 or so clones, roughly 82% of them singletons. The sequencing sample was made of peripheral blood. The receptor's source is a man in his 70s with active or convalescent COVID-19.

The DNA of the CDR3 is TGCGCCAGCAGCTACGGACAGGGCTCGGAGACCCAGTACTTC. Protein product: CASSYGQGSETQYF. The V gene is TRBV5-1, the J gene TRBJ2-5, with TRBD1 matching 8 bases. From germline, CDR1 is SGHRS and CDR2 YFSETQ. CDR3 size: 14 residues. J was trimmed by 5 bases and V by 3 bases; bases with no gene match: 6. Full variable domain (rest looked up from reference TRBV5-1 and TRBJ2-5): KAGVTQTPRYLIKTRGQQVTLSCSPISGHRSVSWYQQTPGQGLQFLFEYFSETQRNKGNFPGRFSGRQFSNSRSEMNVSTLELGDSALYLCASSYGQGSETQYFGPGTRLLVL.